Listed below are T cell receptor beta chains from one sample, sequenced in a study of cytomegalovirus exposure and HLA in healthy donors. Only in-frame clones appear in the TCRdb table, and some are missing; sequencing was by immunoSEQ multiplex PCR. Counted here are about 120,000 clones, about four fifths occurring once; the ten biggest clones make up around 1.5%. The sequencing sample was made of PBMCs. The receptor source for this set is a woman in her late teens or twenties in good health and CMV-seronegative. Both conserved end residues are part of each CDR3. D genes are given only for firm matches. Not every row has a clone size; where given, it reads once, few, many or a size class.

v_call	j_call	clone_size	d_call	cdr3_nt	cdr3_aa
TRBV9	TRBJ2-6	NA	NA	TGTGCCAGCAGTGACTGGAGCTCTGGGGCCAACGGCCTGACTTTC	CASSDWSSGANGLTF
TRBV4-1	TRBJ1-2	NA	TRBD1	TGCGCCAGCAGCCACCCCGGGACAGGGGGCCAGGGCTACACCTTC	CASSHPGTGGQGYTF
TRBV5-1	TRBJ2-1	NA	TRBD2	TGCGCCAGCAGCTCCGGGACTAGCGGGAGGTACAATGAGCAGTTCTTC	CASSSGTSGRYNEQFF
TRBV6-5	TRBJ2-7	once	NA	TGTGCCAGCAGTTACTCGGGACATGACTCCTACGAGCAGTACTTC	CASSYSGHDSYEQYF
TRBV30	TRBJ2-5	NA	NA	TGTGCCTGGAGTGTACTTGGAGGGATCGAGACCCAGTACTTC	CAWSVLGGIETQYF
TRBV15	TRBJ2-2	NA	NA	TGTGCCACCAGCGGGCCCTATAGGACCGGGGAGCTGTTTTTT	CATSGPYRTGELFF
TRBV10-1	TRBJ2-2	NA	TRBD2	TGCGCCAGCAGTTTGGGGACTAGCGGGACTGCCGGGGAGCTGTTTTTT	CASSLGTSGTAGELFF
TRBV19	TRBJ2-7	NA	TRBD2	TGTGCCAGTAGTACCACTCTAGCGGGAGTGAGCGAGCAGTACTTC	CASSTTLAGVSEQYF
TRBV6-1	TRBJ2-7	NA	TRBD1	TGTGCCAGCAGTGTATGGTTTGGAGGCACGGGGACAGCCGACGAGCAGTACTTC	CASSVWFGGTGTADEQYF
TRBV19	TRBJ1-1	NA	TRBD1	TGTGCCAGTGGGGACAGGGTCGGCACTGAAGCTTTCTTT	CASGDRVGTEAFF
TRBV2	TRBJ2-1	NA	TRBD2	TGTGCCAGCTATGGACGGCTAGCGGGGGAGGATGAGCAGTTCTTC	CASYGRLAGEDEQFF
TRBV9	TRBJ1-4	NA	TRBD1	TGTGCCAGCAGCGGGGGACAGAATGAAAAACTGTTTTTT	CASSGGQNEKLFF
TRBV10-2	TRBJ2-1	few	NA	TGCGCCAGCAGTGACACCGAACTCCGGAATGAGCAGTTCTTC	CASSDTELRNEQFF
TRBV15	TRBJ1-2	NA	NA	TGTGCCACCAGCCCCAGGTCCCAGTCGTTCTCCGGCTACACCTTC	CATSPRSQSFSGYTF
TRBV6-1	TRBJ2-3	NA	NA	TGTGCCAGCAGTCCCGACAGCTTAGTAACAGATACGCAGTATTTT	CASSPDSLVTDTQYF
TRBV18	TRBJ1-5	NA	NA	TGTGCCAGCTCACCTGCGGGGGCTGGGCAGCCCCAGCATTTT	CASSPAGAGQPQHF
TRBV6-5	TRBJ2-2	NA	NA	TGTGCCAGCAGAAACGGGTTATTCACCGGGGAGCTGTTTTTT	CASRNGLFTGELFF
TRBV18	TRBJ2-1	NA	NA	TGTGCCAGCTCGAACCAAACAGGGAAGGAGTTCTTC	CASSNQTGKEFF
TRBV11-2	TRBJ1-2	NA	TRBD1	TGTGCCACCCTGACAGGGACAAACTATGGCTACACCTTC	CATLTGTNYGYTF
TRBV14	TRBJ2-3	few	TRBD2	TGTGCCAGCAGCCCGACCCTAGCGGGGGGGCCCACAGATACGCAGTATTTT	CASSPTLAGGPTDTQYF
TRBV9	TRBJ2-6	NA	TRBD2	TGTGCCAGCAGCCCCCTGGCTAGCGGAACCTCTGGGGCCAACGGCCTGACTTTC	CASSPLASGTSGANGLTF
TRBV5-6	TRBJ2-1	NA	TRBD2	TGTGCCAGCAGCCCGCTAGCGGGGGGGCCCAATGAGCAGTTCTTC	CASSPLAGGPNEQFF
TRBV4-1	TRBJ1-5	NA	NA	TGCGCCAGCAGCCAAGATCGGGGGGGGTTAAATCAGCCCCAGCATTTT	CASSQDRGGLNQPQHF
TRBV5-4	TRBJ1-3	NA	NA	TGTGCCAGCAGCCAATCGGGGGAGCCAGGAAACACCATATATTTT	CASSQSGEPGNTIYF
TRBV7-2	TRBJ2-6	NA	NA	TGTGCCAGCAGTTACTCTGGGGCCAACGGCCTGACTTTC	CASSYSGANGLTF
TRBV7-2	TRBJ2-5	NA	NA	TGTGCCAGCAGCTGGCCCGGACTGCGACAAGAGACCCAGTACTTC	CASSWPGLRQETQYF
TRBV6-6	TRBJ1-1	NA	NA	TGTGCCAGCACCCCCCCAAACCGGGGGGCAAACACTGAAGCTTTCTTT	CASTPPNRGANTEAFF
TRBV19	TRBJ1-1	NA	NA	TGTGCCAGTAAGGGAGACTTGAACACTGAAGCTTTCTTT	CASKGDLNTEAFF
TRBV18	TRBJ1-1	once	TRBD1	TGTGCCAGCTCCCCAGGTTGGACAGGTGGTGCTTTCTTT	CASSPGWTGGAFF
TRBV4-3	TRBJ1-2	NA	NA	TGCGCCAGCAGCCAAGATTGGAGCTTTGGTGGAGGCTACACCTTC	CASSQDWSFGGGYTF
TRBV6-5	TRBJ2-7	NA	TRBD1	TGTGCCAGCAGCCGACCGGGACAGGGGGGCGAGCAGTACTTC	CASSRPGQGGEQYF
TRBV4-1	TRBJ2-1	NA	NA	TGCGCCAGCAGCCAAAGTAGCGGATACTCCTACAATGAGCAGTTCTTC	CASSQSSGYSYNEQFF
TRBV7-9	TRBJ1-2	NA	NA	TGTGCCAGCACCGGGCAGGCGTCCGGGGAGTATGGCTACACCTTC	CASTGQASGEYGYTF
TRBV11-2	TRBJ2-5	NA	TRBD2	TGTGCCAGCAGCTGGGCCGGGGGGAAGCAGACCCAGTACTTC	CASSWAGGKQTQYF
TRBV7-9	TRBJ2-2	NA	NA	TGTGCCAGCAGCTTGGGGCAGAACACCGGGGAGCTGTTTTTT	CASSLGQNTGELFF
TRBV29-1	TRBJ1-1	NA	NA	TGCAGCGTTGAGCGCAGGCTTATAAACACTGAAGCTTTCTTT	CSVERRLINTEAFF
TRBV28	TRBJ2-2	NA	TRBD1	TGTGCCAGCAGTTCGACAGGGGACACCGGGGAGCTGTTTTTT	CASSSTGDTGELFF
TRBV19	TRBJ1-1	NA	NA	TGTGCCAGTAGTATCCTTATGAACACTGAAGCTTTCTTT	CASSILMNTEAFF
TRBV27	TRBJ1-2	NA	TRBD1	TGTGCCAGCAGTTTATCAGGGGGCGACTATGGCTACACCTTC	CASSLSGGDYGYTF
TRBV2	TRBJ1-5	NA	NA	TGTGCCAGCAGTAAGGACAGAGCCGAGGGGCCCCAGCATTTT	CASSKDRAEGPQHF
TRBV4-1	TRBJ1-2	few	TRBD1	TGCGCCAGCAGCCAAGAATCCTCCGGGACAGGGGTGTATGGCTACACCTTC	CASSQESSGTGVYGYTF
TRBV11-2	TRBJ2-1	once	NA	TGTGCCAGCAGGGGGCTAGTCTACAATGAGCAGTTCTTC	CASRGLVYNEQFF
TRBV5-1	TRBJ2-3	NA	TRBD1	TGCGCCAGCAGCTTACAGGGGACAGATACGCAGTATTTT	CASSLQGTDTQYF
TRBV11-3	TRBJ2-1	NA	NA	TGTGCCAGCAGCTATTCCAGCGGCAATGAGCAGTTCTTC	CASSYSSGNEQFF
TRBV5-1	TRBJ2-5	NA	TRBD1	TGCGCCAGCAGCTTACAGGGGGGTGGCCTCGTGGAGGAGACCCAGTACTTC	CASSLQGGGLVEETQYF
TRBV6-5	TRBJ2-7	NA	TRBD2	TGTGCCAGCAGTTACTGGAGCGGGAGAGACTACGAGCAGTACTTC	CASSYWSGRDYEQYF
TRBV7-9	TRBJ2-5	NA	TRBD1	TGTTCCAGCAGCTCCACAGGGGCCCAAGAGACCCAGTACTTC	CSSSSTGAQETQYF
TRBV7-2	TRBJ2-1	NA	TRBD1	TGTGCCAGCAGCTTCCTTGGGACAGGGTCCTACAATGAGCAGTTCTTC	CASSFLGTGSYNEQFF
TRBV4-2	TRBJ2-1	few	TRBD2	TGTGCCAGCAGCCGCCAACTAGCGGGGGGGCCGGCATACAATGAGCAGTTCTTC	CASSRQLAGGPAYNEQFF
TRBV2	TRBJ2-5	NA	NA	TGTGCCAGCAGTGAGGATTCGGGGAGTACGAAGACCCAGTACTTC	CASSEDSGSTKTQYF
TRBV5-4	TRBJ2-1	NA	TRBD2	TGTGCCAGCAGCTCTACTGTCGGCGGGGGGGGCAGGAATGAGCAGTTCTTC	CASSSTVGGGGRNEQFF
TRBV5-5	TRBJ1-1	NA	TRBD1	TGTGCCAGCAGCTGGACAGGGCAGGGTACTGAAGCTTTCTTT	CASSWTGQGTEAFF
TRBV7-2	TRBJ1-4	few	NA	TGTGCCAGCAGCTTAGCGCCAGGACTAAATGAAAAACTGTTTTTT	CASSLAPGLNEKLFF